This TCR beta chain was sequenced in a study of human T cells and chemical hapten exposure (dated by TCRdb to the early 2020s). The study in broad terms: For sensitization, 2% DPC in acetone was applied to a 2 cm by 2 cm area of upper inner arm skin. Weekly therapeutic DPC doses were additionally applied to the scalp of patients throughout the roughly 23-week study period. Patch tests used Finn chambers with 0.01% DPC on the upper back, scored after 6 days by International Contact Dermatitis Research Group standards. Most of the patients in the cohort were female, and the cohort covered alopecia areata with under or over 50% scalp involvement, alopecia totalis and alopecia universalis. Libraries were combined into a pool for sequencing, and differences in TCR yield between samples came mainly from small differences in library volumes within the pool. Peripheral blood TCR repertoire changes were tracked in vivo in alopecia patients during primary and secondary sensitization to the hapten diphenylcyclopropenone (DPC). Blood was sampled from patients pre-sensitization (week 0) and at 2, 6 and about 24 weeks after DPC sensitization. Blood for TCR sequencing was provided by twenty-nine alopecia patients at one to four time points (pre-sensitization, 2, 6 and 24 weeks).

The library was generated by RACE. TCRdb records NextSeq 500 as the sequencer. During library preparation, unique molecular identifiers were attached to individual cDNA molecules so that TCRs could be counted in a quantitative, reproducible way. Both TCR alpha and TCR beta chains were sequenced from each blood RNA sample. Under the source paper's analysis protocol: Samples had a median of roughly 99,000 TCRs, with a range from roughly 23,224 to 700,000. The Decombinator software suite was used to annotate V, J and CDR3 in the TCR reads. For PS versus PT1 abundance plots, all samples were subsampled to the same number of TCRs (28,000). TCRs were defined as expanded if absent before sensitization and observed at least eight times at the 2-week time point. TCRdb reprocessing: public reads trimmed at Q25 with fastp, clones called with MiXCR, in-frame beta chains kept. When rows share a CDR3 protein, they turn into one entry using the most common DNA and genes. What appears here as the V and J calls and clone size reflects TCRdb's work, not the paper's. Across this sample there are about 94,000 distinct CDR3 sequences, with roughly a tenth seen only once. Of the sample, approximately 1.9% falls within the top ten clones.

In the paper's terms, the time point label means: patch test 2, 6 weeks after DPC sensitization. This specimen's treatment or condition label, interpreted: therapeutic diphenylcyclopropenone sensitization with weekly scalp DPC. At every patch-test visit, the blood draw took place before the patch test was put on. Patients were considered eligible if aged 18 to 70, diagnosed with alopecia and deemed suitable for DPC therapy, and patients were excluded if pregnant. Total RNA was extracted from unfractionated whole blood collected in Tempus Blood RNA tubes. This clonotype was recorded many times. Its antigen remains undetermined. Qualities for individual bases were not recorded, and no much larger clone is one base off. Overall study results and their limits: Repeated subsampling changed both the strength of the expansion versus patch-test correlation and the threshold at which that correlation became significant. Significantly more large CDR3 similarity clusters were formed by expanded TCRs than by pre-sensitization or healthy control sets, consistent with antigen-driven responses. All patients had alopecia, a presumed autoimmune disease, so their immune response might differ from that of healthy individuals. The number of TCRs above 1 in 1000 frequency did not change with DPC sensitization; there was no evidence of global repertoire structure alterations. Patch test score was positively correlated with the number of PT1 expanded TCRs, with significance at thresholds 8, 16 and 32 but not at 4.

This specimen was whole blood, taken in connection with sensitization to the hapten diphenylcyclopropenone (DPC). The sequence came from a woman aged 40-49 years with alopecia areata. Some clones in this sample may be carry-over from other donors' samples.

The bases are TGCGCCAGCAGCTTGTATGGAGCTTACAATGAGCAGTTCTTC. Its translation reads: CASSLYGAYNEQFF. The chain is assembled from TRBV5-1 and TRBJ2-1, with no confidently assigned D gene. The V end loses 1 base and the J end loses 4 bases, and a stretch of 9 bases separates them. CDR1 and CDR2 are drawn from the germline V gene: SGHRS, YFSETQ. Including cysteine and phenylalanine, the CDR3 has 14 amino acids. Only CDR3 DNA remains: 42 bases, in frame from the first base.